The rows below give T cell receptor beta chains drawn from one sample of a study of blood T cell repertoires in COVID-19. Profiling relied on immunoSEQ multiplex PCR, and the TCRdb table lists in-frame clones only, not all of them. The sample has 350,000 or so clones, roughly 90% seen once; the top ten hold over 0.9%. Sequenced: PBMCs or T cells enriched from blood (not recorded which). The receptor set was obtained from a woman aged 25 to 39 who had been exposed to COVID-19. Both conserved end residues are part of each CDR3. A D gene is named only where the DNA matches it firmly. Only part of the rows carry a size: once, few, many, or a class if the clone is expanded.

NA,TRBJ2-7,NA,TRBV7-2,CASSPTADITYEQYF,TGTGCCAGCAGCCCAACCGCGGACATTACCTACGAGCAGTACTTC
NA,TRBJ2-7,NA,TRBV20-1,CSATRTYEQYF,TGCAGTGCCACTAGAACCTACGAGCAGTACTTC
NA,TRBJ2-1,NA,TRBV28,CASSLGSEPVGGEQFF,TGTGCCAGCAGTTTAGGTTCGGAGCCCGTAGGGGGTGAGCAGTTCTTC
NA,TRBJ1-2,NA,TRBV19,CASNQGISSYGYTF,TGTGCCAGTAATCAGGGTATTTCCTCCTATGGCTACACCTTC
TRBD2,TRBJ2-7,NA,TRBV19,CASSIDRGGRAYEQYF,TGTGCCAGTAGTATAGATCGGGGCGGGAGGGCCTACGAGCAGTACTTC
NA,TRBJ2-7,NA,TRBV27,CASSPDLLTRKAWEQYF,TGTGCCAGCAGTCCCGACCTCCTAACTAGAAAGGCCTGGGAGCAGTACTTC
NA,TRBJ2-7,NA,TRBV28,CASSWGTGTYEQYF,TGTGCCAGCAGTTGGGGCACAGGGACCTACGAGCAGTACTTC
NA,TRBJ1-4,NA,TRBV19,CASSTSLAPGVEKLFF,TGTGCCAGTAGTACTTCCCTGGCCCCGGGGGTCGAAAAACTGTTTTTT
TRBD1,TRBJ1-2,NA,TRBV28,CASSSQGQAYYGYTF,TGTGCCAGCAGTTCCCAAGGACAGGCTTACTATGGCTACACCTTC
TRBD1,TRBJ2-7,NA,TRBV6-5,CASSLGQGQGHF,TGTGCCAGCAGCCTGGGTCAGGGACAGGGCCACTTC
TRBD2,TRBJ2-5,NA,TRBV5-1,CASSRGGRQSPFQETQYF,TGCGCCAGCAGCCGGGGGGGCAGGCAGTCCCCCTTCCAAGAGACCCAGTACTTC
TRBD1,TRBJ2-7,NA,TRBV12-3/TRBV12-4,CASSFGDSLRQYF,TGTGCCAGCAGTTTTGGGGACAGTTTAAGACAGTACTTC
NA,TRBJ1-1,once,TRBV28,CASSLLMGREAFF,TGTGCCAGCAGTTTGTTAATGGGGCGTGAAGCTTTCTTT
TRBD1,TRBJ1-2,NA,TRBV28,CASSLTGTGLTYGYTF,TGTGCCAGCAGTTTAACCGGGACAGGGCTTACTTATGGCTACACCTTC
NA,TRBJ1-4,NA,TRBV30,CAWTAGRGEKLFF,TGTGCCTGGACGGCGGGGAGAGGCGAAAAACTGTTTTTT
TRBD1,TRBJ1-4,NA,TRBV15,CATSRGTGTGDEKLFF,TGTGCCACCAGCAGAGGAACCGGGACAGGGGATGAAAAACTGTTTTTT
TRBD2,TRBJ2-2,once,TRBV29-1,CSVETSGRNTGELFF,TGCAGCGTTGAGACTAGCGGGAGGAACACCGGGGAGCTGTTTTTT
NA,TRBJ2-2,NA,TRBV10-2,CASSLQGTGELFF,TGCGCCAGCAGCCTACAGGGCACCGGGGAGCTGTTTTTT
TRBD1,TRBJ2-3,NA,TRBV29-1,CSVAKDTGGFSDTQYF,TGCAGCGTTGCTAAAGATACAGGGGGGTTTTCAGATACGCAGTATTTT
TRBD2,TRBJ2-7,NA,TRBV7-6,CASSSTLAGGYEQYF,TGTGCCAGCAGCTCGACCCTAGCGGGAGGCTACGAGCAGTACTTC
NA,TRBJ1-2,once,TRBV12-5,CASGLDYRTGAFETYTF,TGTGCTAGTGGTTTGGATTATCGAACAGGAGCCTTTGAGACCTACACCTTC
TRBD1,TRBJ1-2,once,TRBV3-1/TRBV3-2,CASKRAGGYGYTF,TGTGCCAGCAAGAGGGCAGGGGGCTATGGCTACACCTTC
TRBD2,TRBJ2-5,NA,TRBV7-6,CASSKTGTSGKETQYF,TGTGCCAGCAGCAAGACCGGGACTAGCGGGAAAGAGACCCAGTACTTC
TRBD2,TRBJ2-1,NA,TRBV6-4,CASSETSGRSEQFF,TGTGCCAGCAGTGAAACTAGCGGGAGGTCTGAGCAGTTCTTC
TRBD2,TRBJ2-3,NA,TRBV19,CASSRTSGLYF,TGTGCCAGTAGTCGGACTAGCGGTTTGTATTTT
TRBD2,TRBJ2-3,NA,TRBV29-1,CSVLGTSGSDTQYF,TGCAGCGTACTGGGGACTAGCGGATCAGATACGCAGTATTTT
NA,TRBJ2-5,many,TRBV6-5,CASSYSGRIETQYF,TGTGCCAGCAGTTACTCGGGCAGGATAGAGACCCAGTACTTC
NA,TRBJ2-1,NA,TRBV7-3,CASSLTGTPNNEQFF,TGTGCCAGCAGCTTAACGGGGACACCTAACAATGAGCAGTTCTTC
NA,TRBJ2-7,NA,TRBV28,CASSNPPTGPNSYEQYF,TGTGCCAGCAGTAATCCTCCTACAGGGCCCAACTCCTACGAGCAGTACTTC
NA,TRBJ1-2,few,TRBV2,CASSTELYGYTF,TGTGCCAGCAGTACAGAGCTTTATGGCTACACCTTC
TRBD1,TRBJ1-4,NA,TRBV18,CASSSDRGAEKLFF,TGTGCCAGCTCATCGGACAGGGGGGCGGAAAAACTGTTTTTT
NA,TRBJ2-1,NA,TRBV7-8,CASSPVLQGYEQFF,TGTGCCAGCAGCCCAGTCCTCCAGGGCTATGAGCAGTTCTTC
NA,TRBJ1-5,NA,TRBV12-3/TRBV12-4,CASRYSNQPQHF,TGTGCCAGCAGGTATAGCAATCAGCCCCAGCATTTT
TRBD2,TRBJ2-5,NA,TRBV19,CASSVGASGKTQYF,TGTGCCAGTAGTGTAGGGGCTAGCGGAAAGACCCAGTACTTC
TRBD1,TRBJ2-3,NA,TRBV9,CASSVPGGGTDTQYF,TGTGCCAGCAGCGTACCAGGGGGAGGCACAGATACGCAGTATTTT
NA,TRBJ2-7,NA,TRBV13,CASTKTGINYEQYF,TGTGCCAGCACGAAGACGGGAATCAACTACGAGCAGTACTTC
NA,TRBJ1-1,NA,TRBV11-2,CASSLQKNTEAFF,TGTGCCAGCAGCTTGCAGAAGAACACTGAAGCTTTCTTT
NA,TRBJ2-7,NA,TRBV27,CASSFYLGERAEQYF,TGTGCCAGCAGTTTTTATCTAGGGGAAAGGGCCGAGCAGTACTTC
TRBD1,TRBJ2-5,NA,TRBV4-2,CASSQDRGPETQYF,TGTGCCAGCAGCCAGGACAGGGGGCCGGAGACCCAGTACTTC